Sequencing of this T cell receptor (beta chain) was carried out in a study of T cell repertoires in cytomegalovirus infection. Study-level information: Researchers turned to recently identified HLA-C-restricted CMV epitopes as well as well-studied HLA-B-restricted ones. Matching HLA type, along with CMV infection, was indicated by public TCR beta signatures.

To note about this clonotype: What it recognizes is unknown.

MiXCR was run by TCRdb on the reads, yielding one entry per CDR3 protein. The sample records 600,000 to 700,000 distinct CDR3 sequences, around a third being singletons. Trimming at V came to 11 bases and at J to 4 bases, leaving 12 bases not matched to a gene. This CDR3 is built from 16 residues. From germline, CDR1 is ENHRY and CDR2 SYGVKD. The receptor comes from a human donor in good health (CMV status not recorded). Some clones in this sample may be carry-over from other donors' samples. The sequenced sample was cultured PBMCs, obtained from culture after CMV antigen stimulation. The V gene is TRBV10-3, the J gene TRBJ2-6; 9 nucleotides line up with TRBD1. CDR3 DNA: TGTGCCCCTATCCCGGGACAGGGATCGGGGGCCAACGTCCTGACTTTC. Its protein product is CAPIPGQGSGANVLTF.